The 26 T cell receptor beta chains in this list originate from one sample, sequenced in a study of T cells after yellow fever vaccination. In TCRdb, the 5' RACE reads were re-called with MiXCR into one record per CDR3 protein. The data show about 580,000 distinct CDR3 sequences, around a sixth seen once. Source: PBMCs, taken 5 days after the first yellow fever vaccination. All receptors derive from a man aged 18 to 29 who received the YFV17D yellow fever vaccine.

This chain uses TRBV12-3 or TRBV12-4 with TRBJ2-7, with D possibly matching TRBD1 (5 bases). The CDR3 contains 13 residues. The ends were cut back, 3 bases at V and 6 bases at J, with 12 bases in the middle. CDR3 residues: CASSLMEGVEQYF. DNA for the CDR3: TGTGCCAGCAGTTTGATGGAAGGGGTCGAGCAGTACTTC.

The V call is TRBV18, the J call TRBJ1-2; D is ambiguous. V shed 6 bases and J shed 8 bases, with 22 bases lying between them. This CDR3 is built from 15 residues. Germline CDR1 and CDR2: KGHSH and LQKENI. The CDR3: CASSPKGSPTWGYTF. The CDR3 DNA sequence: TGTGCCAGCTCCCCTAAAGGATCACCAACCTGGGGCTACACCTTC.

The gene calls are TRBV5-4 and TRBJ2-5; 7 bases agree with TRBD1. The J segment lost 3 bases and the V segment lost 8 bases, leaving 4 bases of the junction unmatched. CDR1 SGHNT and CDR2 YYREEE come from the germline V gene (reference sequence). CDR3 length equals 12 residues. This CDR3 is CASGQVKETQYF. The CDR3 region has the DNA TGTGCCAGTGGACAGGTAAAAGAGACCCAGTACTTC.

This clonotype was counted only a few times. CDR3 in amino acids: CASSQGVVSYEQYF. Here the CDR3 DNA reads TGTGCCAGCAGCCAAGGTGTGGTCTCCTACGAGCAGTACTTC. The chain combines TRBV4-2 with TRBJ2-7; D not certain. There are 14 residues in the CDR3. CDR1 is LGHNA, CDR2 YNFKEQ, per germline. V gave up 1 base and J gave up 0 bases, with 7 bases separating them.

This clonotype has only a few counts. The chain uses TRBV29-1 and TRBJ1-4, with D maybe TRBD1 (6 bases). V was shortened by 7 bases and J by 3 bases, with 15 bases between the two germline ends. CDR1 SQVTM and CDR2 ANQGSEA come from the germline V gene. The CDR3 is made up of 14 amino acids. CDR3 coding DNA: TGCAGCGCCGTACAGGGTTCGGCTAATGAAAAACTGTTTTTT. It translates to CSAVQGSANEKLFF.

The CDR3: CASSSLTATNEKLFF. The CDR3 region has the DNA TGTGCCAGCAGTTCCCTGACGGCAACTAATGAAAAACTGTTTTTT. This rearrangement joins TRBV28 to TRBJ1-4; D is unresolved. The CDR3 loop spans 15 amino acids. V was trimmed by 4 bases and J by 0 bases, leaving 9 bases between them. CDR1 and CDR2 from the germline V gene are MDHEN and SYDVKM.

The chain combines TRBV20-1 with TRBJ2-3; D gene ambiguous. V shed 0 bases and J shed 1 base, with 5 bases lying between them. Germline assignment: CDR1 DFQATT and CDR2 SNEGSKA (reference sequence). This CDR3 region has 13 residues. CDR3: CSAREGGTDTQYF. Here the CDR3 DNA reads TGCAGTGCTAGAGAGGGTGGCACAGATACGCAGTATTTT.

This clonotype was detected many times. V gene TRBV6-2 or TRBV6-3 combines with J gene TRBJ2-1; TRBD2 matches at 9 bases. The CDR3 is 15 amino acids. Germline CDR1 and CDR2: MNHEY and SVGEGT. V gave up 1 base and J gave up 8 bases; unmatched junction bases: 6. In DNA, the CDR3 is TGTGCCAGCAGTTACTACCGGCGGGGGGGCGATGAGCAGTTCTTC. It specifies CASSYYRRGGDEQFF.

V and J are TRBV10-3 and TRBJ2-7; unclear D gene. The CDR3 contains 15 residues. Germline V lookup: CDR1 ENHRY, CDR2 SYGVKD. Trimming shortened V by 0 bases and J by 0 bases, and 9 bases separated the two germline ends. The CDR3 region is CAISESKASSYEQYV. The CDR3 DNA reads as TGTGCCATCAGTGAGTCGAAGGCCAGCTCCTACGAGCAGTACGTC.

Turning to this clonotype: This could be a read error, since a much larger clone is one nucleotide away. The chain joins TRBV12-3 or TRBV12-4 to TRBJ1-2; no definite D call. The CDR3 is 13 amino acids. V dropped 6 bases and J dropped 4 bases, with 12 bases sitting between them. The DNA for the CDR3 is TGTGCCAGCAGGCAAGGGATTACCTATGGCTACACCTTC. Translation gives CASRQGITYGYTF.

J is TRBJ2-5 and V is TRBV20-1; tentative D call: TRBD2 (6 bases). Trimming removed 6 bases from V and 2 bases from J, with 10 bases in between. The CDR3 sequence is 12 residues long. The germline V gene encodes CDR1 DFQATT and CDR2 SNEGSKA (reference sequence). This CDR3 is CSARDSQETQYF. The CDR3, as DNA: TGCAGTGCCCGGGACTCTCAAGAGACCCAGTACTTC.

J is TRBJ1-1 and V is TRBV6-2 or TRBV6-3; D is unclear. The length of the CDR3 is 16 residues. Trimming removed 0 bases at V and 0 bases at J, with 11 bases between. CDR1 MNHEY and CDR2 SVGEGT come from the germline V gene. The CDR3 sequence is CASSYSGDSVNTEAFF. The CDR3 DNA reads TGTGCCAGCAGTTACTCCGGCGACTCGGTGAACACTGAAGCTTTCTTT.

The sample holds a few counts of this clonotype. This chain uses TRBV7-9 with TRBJ2-5; D gene uncertain. CDR1 and CDR2 (germline): SEHNR, FQNEAQ (reference sequence). V was cut by 5 bases and J by 2 bases, with 21 bases left in between. The CDR3 length is 17 residues. CDR3: CASSNGGNGSPQETQYF. The CDR3 region has the DNA TGTGCCAGCAGCAACGGTGGTAATGGCTCCCCACAAGAGACCCAGTACTTC.

The sample holds many counts of this clonotype. The chain employs TRBV2 and TRBJ2-5, with D maybe TRBD2 (6 bases). This CDR3 spans 13 amino acids. Trimming stripped 6 bases from V and 2 bases from J, with 10 bases between. Per the germline V gene, CDR1 is SNHLY and CDR2 is FYNNEI. The CDR3 is CASSSSGQETQYF. For the CDR3, the DNA is TGTGCCAGCAGCTCAAGCGGGCAAGAGACCCAGTACTTC.

V is TRBV6-1 and J is TRBJ1-4; D is undetermined. The V end was cut by 10 bases, the J end by 0 bases, with 12 bases between. The CDR3 runs to 14 residues. From germline, CDR1 is MNHNS and CDR2 SASEGT. The CDR3 bases are TGTGCCATCCAAGAGGGTACAACTAATGAAAAACTGTTTTTT. Residues: CAIQEGTTNEKLFF.

This clonotype was seen a few times. The rearrangement joins TRBV24-1 to TRBJ1-2; no clear D gene. Germline V gives CDR1 KGHDR, CDR2 SFDVKD. The CDR3 covers 15 residues. Between the trimmed V and J ends, which lost 4 bases and 4 bases, there was a span of 15 bases. The CDR3 DNA follows: TGTGCCACCAGTGAGTCGGGGAGCTCCATCTATGGCTACACCTTC. This gives the protein CATSESGSSIYGYTF.

The V and J genes are TRBV4-3 and TRBJ2-6; possibly TRBD1 for D (5 bases). Germline V gene data show CDR1 as LGHNA and CDR2 as YSLEER. The CDR3 length is 15 residues. Trimming removed 2 bases from V and 2 bases from J, with 7 bases in between. The CDR3 here is CASSQLQAGANVLTF. CDR3 bases: TGCGCCAGCAGCCAATTACAGGCTGGGGCCAACGTCCTGACTTTC.

The chain recombines TRBV2 with TRBJ1-4; possible D gene TRBD1, 5 bases. Germline CDR1 and CDR2: SNHLY and FYNNEI. The ends were cut back, 3 bases at V and 8 bases at J, with 10 bases in the middle. This CDR3 is 13 amino acids long. CDR3 bases: TGTGCCAGCAGTGACACCCACAGGGAAAAACTGTTTTTT. Amino acids: CASSDTHREKLFF.

This chain joins TRBV3-1 and TRBJ1-2; D uncertain. This CDR3 is built from 11 residues. Per the germline V gene, CDR1 is LGHDT and CDR2 is YNNKEL (reference sequence). V lost 5 bases and J lost 7, with 8 bases in between. CDR3 loop: CASSGLGGYTF. The CDR3 region has the DNA TGTGCCAGCAGCGGACTGGGTGGCTACACCTTC.

V and J are TRBV6-2 or TRBV6-3 and TRBJ2-5; D assignment may be TRBD1 or TRBD2 (5 bases each). Trimming took 7 bases from V and 2 from J, leaving 14 bases between them. The CDR3 loop spans 14 amino acids. The germline gives CDR1 MNHEY, CDR2 SVGEGT. The CDR3 is CASINPGTQETQYF. DNA for the CDR3: TGTGCCAGCATTAATCCCGGGACGCAAGAGACCCAGTACTTC.

The chain combines TRBV29-1 with TRBJ1-2; no clear D. V shed 4 bases and J shed 8 bases, with 11 bases lying between them. Germline V gene lookup returns CDR1 SQVTM and CDR2 ANQGSEA. This CDR3 is built from 11 residues. DNA for the CDR3: TGCAGCGTTGGGCAGGAAGGAGGCTACACCTTC. Its protein is CSVGQEGGYTF.

The chain has TRBV7-2 and TRBJ2-7; D uncertain. The CDR3 loop spans 11 amino acids. Looked up from germline, CDR1 is SGHTA and CDR2 is FQGNSA. V lost 1 base and J 8 bases, leaving 6 bases between the germline ends. CDR3 DNA: TGTGCCAGCAGCTTAGAAGTTCAGCAGTACTTC. Translation: CASSLEVQQYF.

This clonotype was counted between two and nine times. This chain joins TRBV7-2 and TRBJ2-3, with 9 positions matching TRBD1. Trimming cost V 5 bases and J 2 bases; bases outside gene matches: 8. Germline V gives CDR1 SGHTA, CDR2 FQGNSA. This CDR3 region has 16 residues. The DNA for the CDR3 is TGTGCCAGCAGCGCCGGGGACAGGGTAAACACAGATACGCAGTATTTT. Residues: CASSAGDRVNTDTQYF.

The rearrangement joins TRBV7-2 to TRBJ2-4, with 7 bases identical to TRBD1. V gave up 5 bases and J gave up 4 bases; unmatched junction bases: 5. The V gene's germline CDR1 is SGHTA and CDR2 FQGNSA. The CDR3 is made up of 14 amino acids. CDR3 bases: TGTGCCAGCAGCCCAGACAGGGAAAAAAACATTCAGTACTTC. Protein product: CASSPDREKNIQYF.

This clonotype was counted only a few times. This chain connects TRBV5-1 to TRBJ1-6; D call uncertain. CDR1 and CDR2 from the germline V gene are SGHRS and YFSETQ. There are 16 residues in the CDR3. The ends were cut back, 2 bases at V and 7 bases at J, with 16 bases in the middle. DNA for the CDR3: TGCGCCAGCAGCTTCGGTGGGCTCCGATCAAATTCACCCCTCCACTTT. Protein sequence: CASSFGGLRSNSPLHF.

V is TRBV7-9 and J is TRBJ2-7; D might be TRBD2 (5 bases). In germline, CDR1 is SEHNR, CDR2 FQNEAQ (reference sequence). There are 14 residues in the CDR3. V was cut by 3 bases and J by 2 bases, with 11 bases left in between. CDR3 residues: CASSFGVGTYEQYF. CDR3 bases: TGTGCCAGCAGCTTCGGGGTAGGGACCTACGAGCAGTACTTC.